This T cell receptor (beta chain) was retrieved from a study of T cell responses to AZD1222 COVID-19 vaccine (dated by TCRdb to the early 2020s). Broadly, across the study: Because spike-specific TCR depth and breadth did not differ between the two schedules, AZD1222 recipients who got a second dose at roughly 4 weeks were pooled with those who got a second dose at roughly 12 weeks. A total of just over 230 trial participants underwent TCR sequencing, of whom 207 had received two doses of AZD1222 and some 25 had received two doses of the MenACWY control vaccine. Enrollment into the trials was organized by age into subgroups of 18-55, 56-69 and 70-plus years, and those subgroups contained roughly 150, 30 and 60 TCR-sequenced participants, respectively.

The germline V gene encodes CDR1 MDHEN and CDR2 SYDVKM. V is pared back by 6 bases and J by 0 bases, with 9 bases lying between the germline termini. From cysteine to phenylalanine, the CDR3 is 14 amino acids long. Only the CDR3 region is kept as DNA, spanning 42 bases read in frame from base 1. General conclusions and limits of the study: No day 14 peak-response samples were available, so repertoires were characterized only after the peak T cell response. Conclusions about previously exposed vaccinees were limited because only a handful of AZD1222 recipients were SARS-CoV-2 seropositive at baseline. Nearly half of unique spike-specific TCRs reportedly recognized epitopes outside regions mutated in the B.1.351 and B.1.1.7 variants. In the small 56-69-year group, the increase in depth fell short of significance, most likely because of low power. CD4 TCRs associated with the vaccine covered the entire spike protein, and the dominant responses were in regions 160-218 and 743-854. Participants were mostly white British, with more females than males. The authors suggested clonal diversity may have been underestimated. After two AZD1222 doses, both the breadth and the depth of spike-specific TCRs were significantly higher than at day 0 and than in MenACWY recipients.

The CDR3 regions of human TCRbeta chains were analyzed by immunosequencing. On the study's bioinformatics: TCRs in the repertoires were compared against a reference library of SARS-CoV-2-specific TCRs that had been generated with the MIRA antigen-specificity platform. Breadth was defined as the fraction of unique TCRs that were SARS-CoV-2-associated. Depth was defined as the fraction of total T cells that were SARS-CoV-2-associated. Each spike-specific TCR was assigned to its reactive spike region and to a CD4 or CD8 class using the MIRA data. Log10-transformed breadth and depth values were compared by one-way ANOVA with Sidak's multiple comparisons tests. What TCRdb holds here is the immuneACCESS table cut down to in-frame rearrangements. Part of the clones is not present; checked against another copy, under half of the missing clones reflect an unresolved V gene, and the others are unexplained. V, J and clone size are taken as reported in that table, and D and trimming were inferred from the DNA itself. The sample data list some 140,000 clones, and 75% to 90% of these were observed just once. The ten largest clonotypes hold about 4% of the sample.

Details on this clone: Its antigen is unknown. Nothing much larger sits one base from this clone, and base qualities are not available.

The time point label of this sample denotes: baseline before first vaccination. Vaccinee samples came from UK trials COV001 and COV002, including a single-blind randomized controlled phase 2/3 trial of AZD1222 (ChAdOx1 nCoV-19) in healthy adults. For TCRbeta chain sequencing, PBMC samples from trial participants were taken at day 0 and at day 28 after the second dose. The input for sequencing was peripheral blood, taken on day 0 of AZD1222 vaccination. This clonotype was sampled from an adult in good health. The V and J genes are TRBV28 and TRBJ1-5; no D gene is confidently identified. The CDR3 region reads CASRQTFSNQPQHF. The nucleotide sequence is given as TGTGCCAGCAGGCAGACATTTAGCAATCAGCCCCAGCATTTT.